The clone carrying this TCR beta chain was detected ten times or more. Described time point: newly diagnosed GD, antithyroid drugs for less than 3 months. The authors made the TCR library using RNA they extracted from PBMCs. Arm-PCR of CDR3 regions and iRepertoire HTBI primers were used to build TCR beta libraries. TCRdb itself ran the multiplex PCR reads through MiXCR, one entry per CDR3 protein. The data hold 440,000 or so distinct CDR3 sequences, with about 16% observed a single time. The data originate from a study of regulatory T cells in long-lasting Graves disease. Per the germline V gene, CDR1 is LNHNV and CDR2 is YYDKDF (reference sequence). Trimming cost V 5 bases and J 1 base, with 12 bases left between them. The CDR3 spans 14 residues. These same data were also listed under a study on T cells in Graves' hyperthyroidism and ophthalmopathy. That work states: The TCR CDR3 first-round RT-PCR relied on the HTBI primer set.

The chain uses TRBV15 and TRBJ2-7; D is uncertain. Source: peripheral blood mononuclear cells (PBMCs), taken at new diagnosis, from a patient treated with antithyroid drugs. The TCR originated in a woman younger than 45 with Graves disease. Here the CDR3 DNA reads TGTGCCACCAGCGGCGCGTTGCTTTCCTACGAGCAGTACTTC. It encodes CATSGALLSYEQYF.